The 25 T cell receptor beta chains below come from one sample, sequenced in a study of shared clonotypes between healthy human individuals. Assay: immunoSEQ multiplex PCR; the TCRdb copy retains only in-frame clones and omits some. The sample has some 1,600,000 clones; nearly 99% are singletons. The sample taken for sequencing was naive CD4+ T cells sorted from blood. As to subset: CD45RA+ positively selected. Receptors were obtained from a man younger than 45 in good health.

The CDR3 loop reads CASSYGQGFSGYTF. In DNA, the CDR3 is TGTGCCAGCAGTTACGGACAGGGGTTTAGTGGCTACACCTTC. The genes are TRBV6-5 and TRBJ1-2; 9 positions match TRBD1. The J segment lost 7 bases and the V segment lost 2 bases, leaving 5 bases of the junction unmatched. Germline assignment: CDR1 MNHEY and CDR2 SVGAGI. The CDR3 length is 14 residues.

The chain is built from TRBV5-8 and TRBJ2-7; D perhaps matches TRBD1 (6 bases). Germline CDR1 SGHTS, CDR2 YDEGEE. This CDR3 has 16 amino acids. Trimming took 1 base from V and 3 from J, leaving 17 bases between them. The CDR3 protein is CASSLRTGTIGYEQYF. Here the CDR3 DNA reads TGTGCCAGCAGCTTGCGTACAGGGACCATTGGCTACGAGCAGTACTTC.

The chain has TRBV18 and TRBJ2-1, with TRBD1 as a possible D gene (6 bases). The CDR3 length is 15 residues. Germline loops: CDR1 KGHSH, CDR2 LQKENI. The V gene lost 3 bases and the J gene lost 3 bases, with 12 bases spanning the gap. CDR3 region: CASSPLTGDYNEQFF. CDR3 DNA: TGTGCCAGCTCACCGTTGACAGGAGACTACAATGAGCAGTTCTTC.

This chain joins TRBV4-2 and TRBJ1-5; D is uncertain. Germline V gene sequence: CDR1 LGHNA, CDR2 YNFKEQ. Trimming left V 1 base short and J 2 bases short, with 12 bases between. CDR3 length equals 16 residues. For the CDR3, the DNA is TGTGCCAGCAGCCAAGTACCCAACGGGGGCAATCAGCCCCAGCATTTT. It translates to CASSQVPNGGNQPQHF.

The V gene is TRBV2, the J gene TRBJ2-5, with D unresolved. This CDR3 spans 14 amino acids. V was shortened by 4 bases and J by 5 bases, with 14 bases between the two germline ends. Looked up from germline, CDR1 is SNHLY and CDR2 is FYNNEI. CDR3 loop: CASSVGSVVETQYF. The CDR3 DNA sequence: TGTGCCAGCAGTGTCGGCTCGGTCGTTGAGACCCAGTACTTC.

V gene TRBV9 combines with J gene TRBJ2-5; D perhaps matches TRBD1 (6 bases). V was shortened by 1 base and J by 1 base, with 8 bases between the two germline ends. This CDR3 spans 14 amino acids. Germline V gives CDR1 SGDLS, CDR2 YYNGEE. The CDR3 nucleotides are TGTGCCAGCAGCGTAAAAGGGGGCCAAGAGACCCAGTACTTC. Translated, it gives CASSVKGGQETQYF.

This chain's CDR3 is CASSEAGLTYGYTF. The CDR3 nucleotides are TGTGCCAGCAGTGAAGCGGGCCTAACCTATGGCTACACCTTC. V is TRBV6-1 and J is TRBJ1-2; D uncertain. The CDR3 runs to 14 residues. Germline V gives CDR1 MNHNS, CDR2 SASEGT. The V and J ends lost 0 bases and 4 bases respectively, with 9 bases between them.

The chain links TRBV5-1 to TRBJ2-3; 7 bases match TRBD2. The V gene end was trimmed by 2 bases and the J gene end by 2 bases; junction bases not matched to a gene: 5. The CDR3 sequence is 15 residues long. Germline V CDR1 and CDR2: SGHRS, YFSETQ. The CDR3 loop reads CASSFRDYLTDTQYF. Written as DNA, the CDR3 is TGCGCCAGCAGCTTCCGGGACTACCTCACAGATACGCAGTATTTT.

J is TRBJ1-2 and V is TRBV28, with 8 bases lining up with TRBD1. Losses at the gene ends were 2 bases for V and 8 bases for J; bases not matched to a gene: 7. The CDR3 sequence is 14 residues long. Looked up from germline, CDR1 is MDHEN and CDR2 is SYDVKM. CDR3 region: CASSLADRAGGYTF. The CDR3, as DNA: TGTGCCAGCAGTTTAGCGGACAGGGCTGGCGGCTACACCTTC.

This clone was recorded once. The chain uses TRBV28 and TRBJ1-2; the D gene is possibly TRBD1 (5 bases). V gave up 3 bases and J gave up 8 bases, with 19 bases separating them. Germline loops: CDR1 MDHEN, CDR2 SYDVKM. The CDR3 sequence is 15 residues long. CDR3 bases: TGTGCCAGCAGTTTGCAGGGCCGGGTACTGGGAGGCTACACCTTC. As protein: CASSLQGRVLGGYTF.

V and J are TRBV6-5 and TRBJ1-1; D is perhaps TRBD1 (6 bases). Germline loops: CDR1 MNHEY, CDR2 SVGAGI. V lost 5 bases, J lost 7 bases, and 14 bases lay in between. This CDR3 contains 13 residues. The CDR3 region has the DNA TGTGCCAGCAGTAGAGGGGGACATTTTGAAGCTTTCTTT. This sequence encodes CASSRGGHFEAFF.

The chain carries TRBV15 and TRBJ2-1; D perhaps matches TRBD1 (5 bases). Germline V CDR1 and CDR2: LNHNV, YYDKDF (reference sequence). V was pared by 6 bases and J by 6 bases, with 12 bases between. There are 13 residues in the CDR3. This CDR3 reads CATRFRQGNEQFF. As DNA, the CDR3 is TGTGCCACCAGATTTAGGCAGGGCAATGAGCAGTTCTTC.

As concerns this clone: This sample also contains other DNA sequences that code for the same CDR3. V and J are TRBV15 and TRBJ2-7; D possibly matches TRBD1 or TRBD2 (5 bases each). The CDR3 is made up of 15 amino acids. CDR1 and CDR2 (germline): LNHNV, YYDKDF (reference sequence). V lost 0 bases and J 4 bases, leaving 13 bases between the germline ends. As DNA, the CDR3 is TGTGCCACCAGCAGAGATCGGGGCAGGGCGTACGAGCAGTACTTC. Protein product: CATSRDRGRAYEQYF.

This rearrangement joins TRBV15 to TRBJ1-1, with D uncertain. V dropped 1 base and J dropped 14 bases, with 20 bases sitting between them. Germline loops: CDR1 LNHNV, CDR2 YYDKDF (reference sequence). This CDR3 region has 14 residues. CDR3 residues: CATSRGDETLVRFF. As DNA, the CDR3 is TGTGCCACCAGCAGAGGTGACGAAACTCTGGTGAGATTCTTT.

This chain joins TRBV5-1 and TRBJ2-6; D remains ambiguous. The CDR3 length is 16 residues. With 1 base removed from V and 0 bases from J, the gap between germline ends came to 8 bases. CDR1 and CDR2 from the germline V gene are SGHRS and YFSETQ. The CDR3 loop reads CASSLFSSSGANVLTF. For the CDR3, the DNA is TGCGCCAGCAGCTTGTTCAGCAGCTCTGGGGCCAACGTCCTGACTTTC.

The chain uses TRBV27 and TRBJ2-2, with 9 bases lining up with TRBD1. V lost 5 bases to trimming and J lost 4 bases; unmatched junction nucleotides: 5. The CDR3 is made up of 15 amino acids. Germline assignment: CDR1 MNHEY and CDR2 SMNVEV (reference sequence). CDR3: CASSTPQGATGELFF. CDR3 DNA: TGTGCCAGCAGTACTCCACAGGGGGCCACCGGGGAGCTGTTTTTT.

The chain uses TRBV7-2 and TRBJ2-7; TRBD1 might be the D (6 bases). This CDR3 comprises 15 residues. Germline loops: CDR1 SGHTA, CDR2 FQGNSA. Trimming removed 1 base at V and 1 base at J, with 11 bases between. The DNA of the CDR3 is TGTGCCAGCAGCTTAGTCCAGGGGCTATCCTACGAGCAGTACTTC. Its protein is CASSLVQGLSYEQYF.

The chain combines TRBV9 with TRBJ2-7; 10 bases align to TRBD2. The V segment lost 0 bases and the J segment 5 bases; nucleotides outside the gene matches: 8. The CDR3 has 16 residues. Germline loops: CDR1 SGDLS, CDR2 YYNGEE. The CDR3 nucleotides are TGTGCCAGCAGCGTAGGCCTAGCGGGAGTTTCCCACGAGCAGTACTTC. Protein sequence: CASSVGLAGVSHEQYF. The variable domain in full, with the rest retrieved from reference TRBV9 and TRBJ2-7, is DSGVTQTPKHLITATGQRVTLRCSPRSGDLSVYWYQQSLDQGLQFLIQYYNGEERAKGNILERFSAQQFPDLHSELNLSSLELGDSALYFCASSVGLAGVSHEQYFGPGTRLTVT.

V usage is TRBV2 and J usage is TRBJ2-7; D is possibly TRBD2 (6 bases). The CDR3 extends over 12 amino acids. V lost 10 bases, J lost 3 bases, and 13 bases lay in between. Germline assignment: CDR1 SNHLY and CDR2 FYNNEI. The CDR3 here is CAIRDSVYEQYF. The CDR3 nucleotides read TGTGCCATCCGGGACTCGGTCTACGAGCAGTACTTC.

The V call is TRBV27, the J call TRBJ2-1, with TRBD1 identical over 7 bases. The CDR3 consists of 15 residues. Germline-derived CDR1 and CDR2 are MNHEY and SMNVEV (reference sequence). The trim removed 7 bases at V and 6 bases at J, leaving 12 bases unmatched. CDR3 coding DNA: TGTGCCAGCACCCCCCGACAGGGTGCATTCAATGAGCAGTTCTTC. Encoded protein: CASTPRQGAFNEQFF.

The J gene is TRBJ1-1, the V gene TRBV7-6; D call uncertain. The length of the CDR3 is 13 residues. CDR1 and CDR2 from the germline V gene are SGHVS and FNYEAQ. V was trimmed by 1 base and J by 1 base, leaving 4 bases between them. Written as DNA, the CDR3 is TGTGCCAGCAGCTTAGTAGAGAACACTGAAGCTTTCTTT. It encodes CASSLVENTEAFF.

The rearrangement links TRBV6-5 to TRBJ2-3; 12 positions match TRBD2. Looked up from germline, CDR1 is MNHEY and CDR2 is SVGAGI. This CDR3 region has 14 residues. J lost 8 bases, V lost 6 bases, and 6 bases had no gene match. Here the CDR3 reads CASSSTSGSGTQYF. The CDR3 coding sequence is TGTGCCAGCAGCTCGACTAGCGGGAGTGGTACGCAGTATTTT.

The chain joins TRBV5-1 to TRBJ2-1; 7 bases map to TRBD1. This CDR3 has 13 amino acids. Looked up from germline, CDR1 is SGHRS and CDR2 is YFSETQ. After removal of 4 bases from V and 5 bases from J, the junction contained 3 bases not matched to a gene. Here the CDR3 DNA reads TGCGCCAGCAGCAGGGACAGCAACAATGAGCAGTTCTTC. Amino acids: CASSRDSNNEQFF.

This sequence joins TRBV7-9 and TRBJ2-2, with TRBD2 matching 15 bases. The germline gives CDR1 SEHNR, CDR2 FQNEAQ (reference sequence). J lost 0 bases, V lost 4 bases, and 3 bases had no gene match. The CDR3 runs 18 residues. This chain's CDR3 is CASSSRTSGRANTGELFF. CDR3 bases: TGTGCCAGCAGCTCCCGGACTAGCGGGAGGGCGAACACCGGGGAGCTGTTTTTT.

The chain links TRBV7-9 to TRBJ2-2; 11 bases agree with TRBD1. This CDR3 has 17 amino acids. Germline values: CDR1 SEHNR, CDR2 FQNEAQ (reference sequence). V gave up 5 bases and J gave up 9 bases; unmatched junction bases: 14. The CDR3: CASSLGTGGTLPRELFF. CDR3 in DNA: TGTGCCAGCAGCCTCGGGACAGGGGGAACTCTACCGAGGGAGCTGTTTTTT.